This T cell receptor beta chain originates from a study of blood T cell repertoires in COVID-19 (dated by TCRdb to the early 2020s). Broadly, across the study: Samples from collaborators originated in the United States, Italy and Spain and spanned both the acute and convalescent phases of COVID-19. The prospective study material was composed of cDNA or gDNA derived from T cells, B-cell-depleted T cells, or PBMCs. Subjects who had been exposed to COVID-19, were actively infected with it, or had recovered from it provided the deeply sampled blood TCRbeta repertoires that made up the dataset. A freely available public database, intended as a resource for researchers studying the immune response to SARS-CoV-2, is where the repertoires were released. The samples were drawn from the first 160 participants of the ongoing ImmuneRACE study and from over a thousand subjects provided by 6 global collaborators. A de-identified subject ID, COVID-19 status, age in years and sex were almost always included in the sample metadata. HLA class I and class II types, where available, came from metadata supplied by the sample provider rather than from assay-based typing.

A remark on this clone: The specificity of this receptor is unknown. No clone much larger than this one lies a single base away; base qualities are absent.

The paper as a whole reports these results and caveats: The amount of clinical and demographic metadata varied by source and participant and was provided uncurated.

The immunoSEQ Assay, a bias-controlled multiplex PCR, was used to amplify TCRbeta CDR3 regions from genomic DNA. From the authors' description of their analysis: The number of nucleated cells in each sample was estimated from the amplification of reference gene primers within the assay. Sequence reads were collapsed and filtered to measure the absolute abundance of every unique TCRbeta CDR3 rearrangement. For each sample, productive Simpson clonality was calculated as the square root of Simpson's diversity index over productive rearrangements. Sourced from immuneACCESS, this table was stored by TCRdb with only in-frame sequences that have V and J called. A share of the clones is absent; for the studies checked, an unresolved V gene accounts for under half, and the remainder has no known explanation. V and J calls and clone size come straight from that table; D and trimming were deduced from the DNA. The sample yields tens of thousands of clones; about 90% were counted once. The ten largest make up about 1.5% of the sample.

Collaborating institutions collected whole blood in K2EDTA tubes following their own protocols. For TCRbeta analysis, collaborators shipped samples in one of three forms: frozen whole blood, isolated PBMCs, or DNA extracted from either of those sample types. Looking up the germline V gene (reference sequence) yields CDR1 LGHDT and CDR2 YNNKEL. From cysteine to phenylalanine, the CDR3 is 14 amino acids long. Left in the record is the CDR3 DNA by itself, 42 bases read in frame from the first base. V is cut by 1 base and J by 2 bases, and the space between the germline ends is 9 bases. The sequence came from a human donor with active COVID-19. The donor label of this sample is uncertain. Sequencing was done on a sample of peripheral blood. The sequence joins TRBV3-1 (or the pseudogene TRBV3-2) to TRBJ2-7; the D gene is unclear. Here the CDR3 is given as CASSQGPYTYEQYF. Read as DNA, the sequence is TGTGCCAGCAGCCAAGGGCCGTACACCTACGAGCAGTACTTC.